The T cell receptor beta chain described here comes from a study of cytomegalovirus exposure and HLA in healthy donors. Turning to the study itself: The study's early data release held roughly 91 million unique TCRs from HLA-typed donors.

Details on this clone: Its antigen is still unknown.

The CDR3 is 17 amino acids. The germline gives CDR1 SEHNR, CDR2 FQNEAQ (reference sequence). The V gene end was trimmed by 5 bases and the J gene end by 6 bases; junction bases not matched to a gene: 17. The donors were healthy bone marrow donors. Study-wide findings and caveats: Presence/absence analyses supposed approximately even sequencing depth among donors. Analyzed later, association rates of TCRs varied across HLA loci, with DRB1 most and HLA-C fewest.

PCR primers comprised 60 Vbeta and 13 Jbeta primers. The data were produced by immunoSEQ multiplex PCR, yet TCRdb's version contains in-frame clones alone and is incomplete. The sample lists around 110,000 clones, 79% occurring once. Sequenced input: PBMCs. The chain employs TRBV7-9 and TRBJ1-2; 8 bases agree with TRBD1. The clonotype was recovered from a woman aged 18-35 years in good health and CMV-seropositive. The CDR3 nucleotides are TGTGCCAGCAGCACACTCACCCCGGCGACAGGGGAACATGGCTACACCTTC. Amino acid sequence: CASSTLTPATGEHGYTF.